These T cell receptor beta chains were read from a single sample in a study of T-cell reconstitution after alpha-beta-depleted transplantation in children. TCRdb fed the PCR reads into MiXCR, producing one record per CDR3 protein. The table records some 300,000 distinct CDR3 sequences, nearly 8% of them present only once. The source was peripheral blood, collected 360 days after TCRalphabeta/CD19-depleted stem cell transplant. These receptors all stem from a female patient between 2 and 10 years old who had a stem cell transplant for Fanconi anemia, so the T cells may come from the graft donor. The CDR3 runs from the conserved cysteine through the conserved F or W. A D gene is named only where the DNA matches it firmly. The size field is filled for only some rows; it gives once, few, many or a size class.

v_gene,abundance,j_gene,d_gene,CDR3aa,CDR3nt
TRBV18,.,TRBJ1-6,.,CASSPGLPVLNSPLHF,TGTGCCAGCTCACCAGGTCTCCCAGTGCTTAATTCACCCCTCCACTTT
TRBV29-1,many,TRBJ2-1,.,CSARQLLSSYNEQFF,TGCAGCGCCCGACAGCTACTGAGCTCCTACAATGAGCAGTTCTTC
TRBV20-1,many,TRBJ2-1,TRBD2,CSARGLAVTYNEQFF,TGCAGTGCTAGGGGACTAGCGGTTACCTACAATGAGCAGTTCTTC
TRBV6-6,many,TRBJ1-4,.,CASSLTGTGNEKLFF,TGTGCCAGCAGTCTTACCGGGACGGGGAATGAAAAACTGTTTTTT
TRBV4-2,many,TRBJ1-2,.,CASSQEGSYGYTF,TGTGCCAGCAGCCAAGAAGGGAGCTATGGCTACACCTTC
TRBV7-2,.,TRBJ2-1,TRBD2,CASSRGLAGIYNEQFF,TGTGCCAGCAGCCGGGGACTAGCGGGGATCTACAATGAGCAGTTCTTC
TRBV7-2,many,TRBJ2-1,TRBD2,CASSMTSGGSYNEQFF,TGTGCCAGCAGCATGACTAGCGGGGGTTCCTACAATGAGCAGTTCTTC
TRBV12-3/TRBV12-4,many,TRBJ2-2,TRBD1,CASSLTGGVTGELFF,TGTGCCAGCAGTTTAACAGGGGGCGTCACCGGGGAGCTGTTTTTT
TRBV3-1,few,TRBJ2-3,TRBD2,CASSPGTSGAIRYF,TGTGCCAGCAGCCCCGGGACTAGCGGGGCTATAAGGTATTTT
TRBV5-1,few,TRBJ2-2,.,CASSLYGQGDANTGELFF,TGCGCCAGCAGCTTGTACGGGCAGGGAGATGCGAACACCGGGGAGCTGTTTTTT
TRBV3-1,.,TRBJ1-1,.,CASSPLLGEMNTEAFF,TGTGCCAGCAGCCCCCTCTTGGGGGAGATGAACACTGAAGCTTTCTTT
TRBV7-9,few,TRBJ1-2,.,CASSPPTVSIYGYTF,TGTGCCAGCAGTCCGCCGACAGTTTCCATCTATGGCTACACCTTC
TRBV27,many,TRBJ2-3,.,CASSLDGGGTDTQYF,TGTGCCAGCAGTTTAGACGGGGGCGGGACAGATACGCAGTATTTT
TRBV7-9,many,TRBJ2-5,TRBD1,CASSPGTGDQETQYF,TGTGCCAGCAGCCCTGGGACAGGGGACCAAGAGACCCAGTACTTC
TRBV9,.,TRBJ2-7,TRBD2,CASSVAAGVSYEQYF,TGTGCCAGCAGCGTAGCAGCGGGGGTTTCCTACGAGCAGTACTTC
TRBV7-9,.,TRBJ1-1,.,CASTGPGSMNTEAFF,TGTGCCAGCACCGGACCCGGCAGCATGAACACTGAAGCTTTCTTT
TRBV11-3,.,TRBJ1-1,.,CASSLDGGSGTEAFF,TGTGCCAGCAGCTTAGATGGGGGATCAGGCACTGAAGCTTTCTTT
TRBV12-3/TRBV12-4,.,TRBJ2-1,.,CASGLGTLDEQFF,TGTGCCAGCGGCTTGGGGACTTTAGATGAGCAGTTCTTC
TRBV12-3/TRBV12-4,many,TRBJ2-4,.,CASSPAGGIKNIQYF,TGTGCCAGCAGTCCCGCTGGGGGGATAAAAAACATTCAGTACTTC
TRBV6-2/TRBV6-3,many,TRBJ2-1,TRBD2,CASSARGLAVYNEQFF,TGTGCCAGCAGTGCCAGAGGACTAGCGGTATACAATGAGCAGTTCTTC
TRBV5-4,many,TRBJ1-3,.,CASSLGGGTVSGNTIYF,TGTGCCAGCAGCTTGGGCGGGGGAACAGTCTCTGGAAACACCATATATTTT
TRBV2,many,TRBJ1-6,.,CASSAGTAYNSPLHF,TGTGCCAGCAGTGCCGGTACTGCTTATAATTCACCCCTCCACTTT
TRBV30,many,TRBJ1-3,.,CAWSHSYTIYF,TGTGCCTGGAGTCACAGCTACACCATATATTTT
TRBV12-3/TRBV12-4,many,TRBJ2-7,.,CASSLIENEQYF,TGTGCCAGCAGTTTAATAGAGAACGAGCAGTACTTC